The 30 T cell receptor beta chains listed next were all sequenced from one sample in a study of T cell changes during pregnancy in multiple sclerosis. Data came from immunoSEQ multiplex PCR; TCRdb stores just in-frame clones and leaves some out. In the table there are 55,000 to 70,000 clones, 90% of which are singletons. The sample was peripheral blood, taken in the first trimester of pregnancy. The receptors come from a female donor in good health, enrolled as a control in a pregnancy study.

This chain connects TRBV28 to TRBJ2-2; the D gene is possibly TRBD1 (5 bases). The CDR3 totals 13 residues. V lost 11 bases to trimming and J lost 1 base, with 11 bases between them. The V gene's germline CDR1 is MDHEN and CDR2 SYDVKM. This chain's CDR3 is CASGSQNTGELFF. DNA for the CDR3: TGTGCCTCAGGGTCCCAGAACACCGGGGAGCTGTTTTTT.

This chain links TRBV5-4 with TRBJ2-1; 10 nucleotides align to TRBD1. Losses at the gene ends were 0 bases for V and 4 bases for J; bases not matched to a gene: 10. The CDR3 length is 18 residues. CDR1 and CDR2 (germline): SGHNT, YYREEE (reference sequence). The chain's CDR3 is CASSLGFSGQGRYNEQFF. The CDR3 DNA follows: TGTGCCAGCAGCTTGGGGTTTTCGGGACAGGGGAGATACAATGAGCAGTTCTTC. Based on the CDR3 plus reference TRBV5-4 and TRBJ2-1, the full variable domain is ETGVTQSPTHLIKTRGQQVTLRCSSQSGHNTVSWYQQALGQGPQFIFQYYREEENGRGNFPPRFSGLQFPNYSSELNVNALELDDSALYLCASSLGFSGQGRYNEQFFGPGTRLTVL.

The V call is TRBV4-1, the J call TRBJ1-6, with D possibly being TRBD1 (5 bases). Germline V CDR1 and CDR2: MGHRA, YSYEKL. Trimming stripped 0 bases from V and 10 bases from J, with 13 bases between. The CDR3 is made up of 15 amino acids. Here the CDR3 reads CASSQEVREGSPLHF. CDR3 sequence (DNA): TGCGCCAGCAGCCAAGAGGTCAGGGAGGGATCACCCCTCCACTTT.

This rearrangement joins TRBV15 to TRBJ2-2; D not resolved. Germline CDR1 and CDR2: LNHNV and YYDKDF (reference sequence). This CDR3 spans 12 amino acids. The germline V and J ends were trimmed by 4 bases and 8 bases, with 8 bases remaining between them. CDR3 protein: CATSNIVGELFF. The CDR3 region has the DNA TGTGCCACCAGCAACATCGTGGGGGAGCTGTTTTTT. Full variable domain (outside the CDR3, taken from reference TRBV15 and TRBJ2-2): DAMVIQNPRYQVTQFGKPVTLSCSQTLNHNVMYWYQQKSSQAPKLLFHYYDKDFNNEADTPDNFQSRRPNTSFCFLDIRSPGLGDTAMYLCATSNIVGELFFGEGSRLTVL.

The rearrangement uses TRBV5-1 and TRBJ1-1; D not certain. The CDR3 contains 16 residues. V was pared by 1 base and J by 5 bases, with 18 bases between. CDR1 and CDR2 from the germline V gene are SGHRS and YFSETQ. CDR3 DNA sequence: TGCGCCAGCAGCTTGTCCCGCATGGGCCGGGGAACTGAAGCTTTCTTT. It is translated as CASSLSRMGRGTEAFF.

The chain carries TRBV19 and TRBJ1-1; tentative D call: TRBD1 (5 bases). The CDR3 runs to 14 residues. Germline lookup yields CDR1 LNHDA and CDR2 SQIVND (reference sequence). Trimming removed 3 bases at V and 1 base at J, with 9 bases between. CDR3 protein: CASSIPRENTEAFF. The CDR3, as DNA: TGTGCCAGTAGTATCCCCAGGGAGAACACTGAAGCTTTCTTT.

The gene calls are TRBV5-8 and TRBJ1-4; D remains unclear. Germline V gene sequence: CDR1 SGHTS, CDR2 YDEGEE. The germline V and J ends were trimmed by 1 base and 7 bases, with 11 bases remaining between them. This CDR3 comprises 14 residues. CDR3 coding DNA: TGTGCCAGCAGCTTGTTACGCAGAAGTGAAAAACTGTTTTTT. This translates into CASSLLRRSEKLFF.

The V gene is TRBV4-1, the J gene TRBJ1-6, with 7 bases fitting TRBD1. The CDR3 runs to 17 residues. Germline-derived CDR1 and CDR2 are MGHRA and YSYEKL. V lost 0 bases and J lost 6; bases outside the gene matches: 8. The CDR3 DNA is TGCGCCAGCAGCCAAGAACCTACAGGGGCTGGTAATTCACCCCTCCACTTT. Translating gives CASSQEPTGAGNSPLHF.

J is TRBJ2-1 and V is TRBV27; D ambiguous. CDR1 and CDR2 (germline): MNHEY, SMNVEV (reference sequence). The CDR3 has 15 amino acids. V shed 7 bases and J shed 8 bases, with 21 bases lying between them. CDR3 in amino acids: CASTFSGFHPDEQFF. CDR3 nucleotide sequence: TGTGCCAGCACCTTCAGTGGTTTTCACCCCGATGAGCAGTTCTTC.

The chain couples TRBV5-6 to TRBJ2-7; D call uncertain. V shed 0 bases and J shed 5 bases, with 9 bases lying between them. The CDR3 extends over 13 amino acids. The germline V gene has CDR1 SGHDT and CDR2 YYEEEE. CDR3 nucleotide sequence: TGTGCCAGCAGCTTGGCCCGGGTAAACGAGCAGTACTTC. As protein: CASSLARVNEQYF.

V gene TRBV9 combines with J gene TRBJ2-7; weak D call: TRBD1 (5 bases). V was trimmed by 0 bases and J by 4 bases, leaving 14 bases between them. Germline V gene lookup returns CDR1 SGDLS and CDR2 YYNGEE. This CDR3 region has 15 residues. CDR3 protein: CASSVGREVVYEQYF. CDR3 coding DNA: TGTGCCAGCAGCGTAGGCAGGGAAGTGGTATACGAGCAGTACTTC.

The rearrangement joins TRBV18 to TRBJ1-1; no firm D call. CDR3 length: 15 amino acids. Trimming removed 1 base at V and 2 bases at J, with 11 bases between. Germline CDR1 and CDR2: KGHSH and LQKENI. CDR3 sequence reads: CASSPRGSLNTEAFF. The CDR3, as DNA: TGTGCCAGCTCACCACGAGGGTCGCTCAACACTGAAGCTTTCTTT.

Notes on this clone: Germline and junction disagree at one end, which may indicate a read error. The identical CDR3 is also encoded by other nucleotide sequences in the sample. The gene calls are TRBV15 and TRBJ1-2; 7 nucleotides align to TRBD1. In germline, CDR1 is LNHNV, CDR2 YYDKDF (reference sequence). The length of the CDR3 is 14 residues. The chain's CDR3 is CATSLRSTGRGYTF. The CDR3 nucleotides read TGCGCCACCAGCTTGCGATCGACAGGGCGGGGCTACACCTTC.

This rearrangement joins TRBV9 to TRBJ2-1, with D uncertain. This CDR3 is 11 amino acids long. V lost 0 bases and J 9 bases, leaving 4 bases between the germline ends. Germline V gene sequence: CDR1 SGDLS, CDR2 YYNGEE. The CDR3 coding sequence is TGTGCCAGCAGCGTAGTCAGTGAGCAGTTCTTC. This gives the protein CASSVVSEQFF.

The chain joins TRBV5-1 to TRBJ2-3; TRBD2 matches at 10 bases. The germline CDR1 and CDR2 sequences are SGHRS and YFSETQ. This CDR3 has 15 amino acids. The trim removed 4 bases at V and 5 bases at J, leaving 7 bases unmatched. The CDR3 loop reads CASSPASGRGDTQYF. The CDR3 nucleotides read TGCGCCAGCAGCCCTGCTAGCGGGAGAGGAGATACGCAGTATTTT.

The gene calls are TRBV10-3 and TRBJ1-1; weak D call: TRBD1 (6 bases). The V end was cut by 3 bases, the J end by 7 bases, with 9 bases between. The CDR3 sequence is 12 residues long. Germline loops: CDR1 ENHRY, CDR2 SYGVKD. CDR3 DNA: TGTGCCATCAGTGATCAACAGGGTGAAGCTTTCTTT. Protein: CAISDQQGEAFF.

The V and J genes are TRBV13 and TRBJ1-5; TRBD1 matches at 11 bases. J gave up 4 bases and V 2 bases, and 4 bases lay outside the gene matches. CDR1 is PRHDT and CDR2 is FYEKMQ in the germline V gene (reference sequence). There are 16 residues in the CDR3. The CDR3 protein is CASSLSGQGGNQPQHF. CDR3 in DNA: TGTGCCAGCAGCTTATCGGGACAGGGGGGGAATCAGCCCCAGCATTTT.

Only a few counts were recorded for this clone. This chain connects TRBV18 to TRBJ1-2; 9 positions match TRBD1. Germline CDR1 reads KGHSH; CDR2 reads LQKENI. This CDR3 is built from 14 residues. Trimming took 2 bases from V and 4 from J; bases not matched to a gene: 2. As DNA, the CDR3 is TGTGCCAGCTCACCAGGACAGGGGAGCTATGGCTACACCTTC. Protein: CASSPGQGSYGYTF.

The rearrangement links TRBV18 to TRBJ2-3, with 11 bases aligning to TRBD2. The CDR3 runs to 19 residues. The V gene end was trimmed by 3 bases and the J gene end by 2 bases; junction bases not matched to a gene: 13. Per the germline V gene, CDR1 is KGHSH and CDR2 is LQKENI. The CDR3 spells CASSPLLLAGAQSTDTQYF. Here the CDR3 DNA reads TGTGCCAGCTCACCGCTTTTACTAGCGGGGGCCCAATCCACAGATACGCAGTATTTT.

The chain carries TRBV2 and TRBJ1-6, with 7 bases matching TRBD1. Germline trimming cut 7 bases from V and 3 bases from J; bases unmatched to any gene: 9. Germline loops: CDR1 SNHLY, CDR2 FYNNEI. The CDR3 runs 16 residues. The CDR3 DNA sequence: TGTGCCAGCATGCCGGGGGACAGCCTCTATAATTCACCCCTCCACTTT. The encoded protein is CASMPGDSLYNSPLHF.

The rearrangement links TRBV15 to TRBJ1-2, with a tentative D call TRBD1 (6 bases). The CDR3 spans 16 residues. Trimming took 4 bases from V and 6 from J, leaving 21 bases between them. Germline CDR1 reads LNHNV; CDR2 reads YYDKDF (reference sequence). CDR3 bases: TGTGCCACCAGCACATTACACAGGGCGGGTACAGATGGCTACACCTTC. The encoded protein is CATSTLHRAGTDGYTF.

The chain employs TRBV6-6 and TRBJ2-7, with TRBD2 matching 8 bases. In germline, CDR1 is MNHNY, CDR2 SVGAGI (reference sequence). This CDR3 has 15 amino acids. Trimming cost V 7 bases and J 4 bases; bases outside gene matches: 12. The CDR3 sequence: CASNLRAGELYEQYF. In nucleotides, the CDR3 is TGTGCCAGCAACCTACGAGCGGGAGAACTTTACGAGCAGTACTTC.

A word on this clone: The junction differs from germline at one of its ends, possibly a read error. J is TRBJ1-1 and V is TRBV15, with D unresolved. Germline V CDR1 and CDR2: LNHNV, YYDKDF (reference sequence). The CDR3 consists of 15 residues. The CDR3 nucleotides are TGTGCCACCAGCAGAGATCGAGGGATGAACACTAAAGCTTTCTTT. Translated: CATSRDRGMNTKAFF.

This clone was recorded only once. The rearrangement uses TRBV7-9 and TRBJ2-2; D gene uncertain. V dropped 6 bases and J dropped 0 bases, with 17 bases sitting between them. From germline, CDR1 is SEHNR and CDR2 FQNEAQ (reference sequence). There are 17 residues in the CDR3. The CDR3 region is CASSLPRHGANTGELFF. CDR3 DNA sequence: TGTGCCAGCAGTTTGCCCCGACACGGCGCGAACACCGGGGAGCTGTTTTTT.

V usage is TRBV18 and J usage is TRBJ2-7; possibly TRBD2 for D (7 bases). This CDR3 comprises 17 residues. Germline assignment: CDR1 KGHSH and CDR2 LQKENI. V was trimmed by 3 bases and J by 5 bases, leaving 23 bases between them. The CDR3 DNA follows: TGTGCCAGCTCACCGGGGGGGATCGGAGGTGGGGGCGACGAGCAGTACTTC. This codes for CASSPGGIGGGGDEQYF.

The gene calls are TRBV10-1 and TRBJ1-3; D ambiguous. This CDR3 region has 15 residues. The V gene's germline CDR1 is WNHNN and CDR2 SYGVQD (reference sequence). Trimming cost V 3 bases and J 0 bases, with 9 bases left between them. The CDR3 here is CASSDQTISGNTIYF. In DNA form, the CDR3 reads TGCGCCAGCAGTGACCAGACTATCTCTGGAAACACCATATATTTT.

CDR3 residues: CASSSPSGSREQYF. The CDR3 coding sequence is TGTGCCAGCAGCTCCCCTAGCGGGTCCCGCGAGCAGTACTTC. The chain couples TRBV7-2 to TRBJ2-7; 8 positions agree with TRBD2. This CDR3 region has 14 residues. V shed 4 bases and J 6 bases; nucleotides not matched to a gene: 8. Germline CDR1 and CDR2: SGHTA and FQGNSA.

The chain joins TRBV14 to TRBJ1-1; D unclear. This CDR3 has 13 residues. Deletions cut 4 bases from V and 4 bases from J, with 10 bases between. The V gene's germline CDR1 is SGHDN and CDR2 FVKESK. CDR3 amino acids: CASSLKGGTEAFF. The CDR3, as DNA: TGTGCCAGCAGCCTTAAGGGAGGCACTGAAGCTTTCTTT.

The rearrangement links TRBV27 to TRBJ1-2, with a tentative D call TRBD1 (5 bases). CDR1 and CDR2 from the germline V gene are MNHEY and SMNVEV (reference sequence). The V and J ends lost 0 bases and 0 bases respectively, with 11 bases between them. The CDR3 is made up of 16 amino acids. CDR3 sequence reads: CASSLSRQGANYGYTF. The CDR3 coding sequence is TGTGCCAGCAGTTTATCCAGGCAGGGTGCTAACTATGGCTACACCTTC.

The chain employs TRBV18 and TRBJ2-1; D may be TRBD1 (5 bases). This CDR3 is built from 17 residues. V shed 0 bases and J shed 0 bases, with 12 bases lying between them. The germline V gene has CDR1 KGHSH and CDR2 LQKENI. The CDR3 sequence: CASSPPGATSSYNEQFF. The CDR3 coding sequence is TGTGCCAGCTCACCACCAGGGGCGACGAGCTCCTACAATGAGCAGTTCTTC.